This section outlines one TCR beta chain sequence together with its context. This clonotype came up many times. No antigen is known for it. Per-base qualities were not stored, and no clone one base away is much larger. The sample belongs to a study of T-cell reconstitution after alpha-beta-depleted transplantation in children (dated by TCRdb to about 2016). Regarding the research as a whole: T-cell immune reconstitution after TCRalphabeta/CD19-depleted allogeneic hematopoietic cell transplantation in children was quantitatively tracked in the study by means of TCR repertoire profiling. The research as a whole found: Hyperexpanded clone frequencies declined over subsequent months; after one year, T-cell counts and TCRbeta diversity were mostly attributed to newly produced T cells. In some patients, high TCRbeta diversity at day 60 was attributed to recipient T cells and intrathymic progenitors that had survived conditioning. About two months after transplant, the apparently early recovery of alphabetaT-cell counts reportedly depended on just several hundred clones that had expanded rapidly and came from non-depleted graft cells.

Counted from cysteine to phenylalanine, this CDR3 has 13 amino acids. Only CDR3 DNA remains: 39 bases, in frame from the first base. Based on the germline V gene, the CDR1 and CDR2 sequences are SGHVS and FNYEAQ. The V and J ends are trimmed by 1 base and 6 bases, leaving 9 bases between them. Library preparation used PCR. Sequenced using an Illumina HiSeq 2500. Molecular barcoding was employed in the preparation of TCR libraries, with unique molecular identifiers being used to normalize TCRbeta repertoire quantification. TCRdb cleaned the public reads at Q25 with fastp, built clones with MiXCR and kept in-frame beta chains. Identical CDR3 proteins give one entry, which carries the most common genes and DNA. Here the sample has 150,000 to 250,000 distinct CDR3 sequences; 5% to 7.5% occur a single time. Around 4.4% of the sample comes from the top ten. Interpreted using the paper, the treatment or condition label stands for: allogeneic hematopoietic cell transplantation with graft depleted of TCRalphabeta T cells and CD19 B cells. Transplant recipients were children who received TCRalphabeta/CD19-depleted allogeneic hematopoietic cell grafts.

The sample in question was PBMCs, obtained before TCRalphabeta/CD19-depleted stem cell transplant. The TCR was taken from a girl less than two years old with combined immunodeficiency, due to receive a stem cell transplant. This sequence uses TRBV7-6 and TRBJ2-5; the D gene lacks a confident call. The nucleotide sequence is TGTGCCAGCAGCTTAGTGGGGTCTCAGACCCAGTACTTC. It codes for CASSLVGSQTQYF.